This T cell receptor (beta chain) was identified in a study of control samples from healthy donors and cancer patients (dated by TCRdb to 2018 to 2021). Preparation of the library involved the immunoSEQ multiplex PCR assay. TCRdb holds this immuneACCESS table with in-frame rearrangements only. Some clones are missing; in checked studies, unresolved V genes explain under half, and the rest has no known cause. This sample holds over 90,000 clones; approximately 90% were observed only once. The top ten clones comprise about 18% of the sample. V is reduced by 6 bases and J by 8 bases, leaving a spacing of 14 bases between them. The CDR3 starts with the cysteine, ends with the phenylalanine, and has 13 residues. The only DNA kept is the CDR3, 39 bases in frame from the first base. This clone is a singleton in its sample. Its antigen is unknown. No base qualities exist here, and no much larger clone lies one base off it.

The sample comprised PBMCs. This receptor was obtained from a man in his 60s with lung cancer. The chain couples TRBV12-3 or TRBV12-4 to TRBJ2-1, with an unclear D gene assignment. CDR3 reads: CASSLVGKDEQFF. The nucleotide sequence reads TGTGCCAGCAGCCTTGTAGGGAAGGATGAGCAGTTCTTC.